This T cell receptor beta chain derives from a study of T cells and Merkel cell carcinoma outcomes. Study findings and constraints: In Merkel cell carcinoma, repertoire and T-cell density reportedly predicted outcomes.

V gave up 5 bases and J gave up 2 bases, with 17 bases separating them. This CDR3 is built from 15 residues. The germline V gene encodes CDR1 SQVTM and CDR2 ANQGSEA. This table comes from immunoSEQ multiplex PCR, and its TCRdb copy is limited to in-frame clones, with some not included. The repertoire holds about 4,200 clones, with around 93% as singletons. Comment on this clone: Antigen specificity is unknown.

This TCR was sampled from a human donor with Merkel cell carcinoma. Sequencing was done on a sample of tumor tissue from Merkel cell carcinoma. The chain links TRBV29-1 to TRBJ2-3; D gene unclear. CDR3 sequence reads: CSVTAWAGTTDTQYF. The DNA for the CDR3 is TGCAGCGTTACGGCATGGGCAGGAACCACAGATACGCAGTATTTT.